This is a list of T cell receptor beta chains from one sample in a study of T cells in Graves' hyperthyroidism and ophthalmopathy. MiXCR was run by TCRdb on the multiplex PCR reads, yielding one entry per CDR3 protein. Here the sample spans 270,000 or so distinct CDR3 sequences, approximately 26% being singletons. Sequences were obtained from blood. The receptors were sampled from a man aged 35 to 55 with Graves' hyperthyroidism that later progressed to Graves' ophthalmopathy. Each CDR3 is given with its conserved first and last residue. Each record gives: V gene, D gene, J gene, clone size, CDR3 protein. D genes are given only for firm matches. Size is omitted from some rows. Given values are once, few, many or a class for expanded clones.

TRBV7-2	.	TRBJ1-2	many	CASSATAYGYTF
TRBV24-1	TRBD1	TRBJ1-2	many	CATSDGTGGFGYTF
TRBV24-1	TRBD1	TRBJ1-2	many	CATSDDLGTEAF
TRBV28	.	TRBJ1-1	many	CASSIPEGASLGEAFF
TRBV5-4	.	TRBJ2-5	few	CASSLGLTEETQYF
TRBV12-3/TRBV12-4	.	TRBJ1-2	many	CASSFISGGYTF
TRBV6-1	.	TRBJ2-5	.	CASKRVGGTQYF
TRBV4-1	.	TRBJ1-1	.	CASSRRERGEYTEAFF
TRBV20-1	TRBD1	TRBJ2-4	many	CSAELPGQGRGNIQYF
TRBV19	.	TRBJ2-7	many	CASSRTVRNYEQYF
TRBV12-3/TRBV12-4	.	TRBJ2-3	many	CASSSWDTQYF
TRBV7-9	.	TRBJ2-7	many	CASSSTDVYYEQYF
TRBV20-1	TRBD2	TRBJ2-5	.	CSVPQAGGPQETQYF
TRBV6-1	TRBD2	TRBJ2-7	.	CASSELGLAGDEQYF
TRBV20-1	TRBD2	TRBJ2-7	many	CSARAGGRFEQYF
TRBV6-1	TRBD1	TRBJ1-5	.	CASSLPGQFQPQHF
TRBV7-8	.	TRBJ2-5	many	CASSPRPWSEETQYF
TRBV12-3/TRBV12-4	.	TRBJ2-5	.	CASSLFGKQEETQYF
TRBV5-1	TRBD1	TRBJ1-1	many	CASSPTGGLNTEAFF
TRBV12-3/TRBV12-4	.	TRBJ1-5	many	CASSFGTGLSSNQPQHF
TRBV2	.	TRBJ1-1	many	CASNQEMNTEAFF
TRBV12-3/TRBV12-4	TRBD2	TRBJ2-7	many	CASSLLAGGLEQYF
TRBV9	.	TRBJ1-3	many	CASSVASLYSGNTIYF
TRBV3-1	.	TRBJ1-2	many	CASSHSIGVGGYTF
TRBV6-5	.	TRBJ1-1	few	CASSYPDAGQYTEAFF
TRBV30	.	TRBJ1-5	.	CAWSLTGGKGPQHF
TRBV29-1	.	TRBJ1-1	many	CSVSQGRNTEAFF
TRBV10-2	.	TRBJ2-7	many	CASSEDYEQYF
TRBV6-5	TRBD1	TRBJ2-7	.	CASSYSDREYEQYF
TRBV7-9	.	TRBJ2-5	.	CASSQIYQPGRQKTQYF
TRBV20-1	.	TRBJ1-2	many	CSAKDKGYTF
TRBV5-6	TRBD1	TRBJ1-5	many	CASSLLGTANQPQHF
TRBV10-1	.	TRBJ2-5	many	CASSENAFGRETQYF
TRBV7-8	.	TRBJ2-2	many	CASSQAQGTNTGELFF
TRBV28	TRBD2	TRBJ2-5	many	CASSFASGRQETQYF
TRBV4-2	.	TRBJ2-2	.	CASSQGLQNTGELFF
TRBV20-1	TRBD2	TRBJ2-7	few	CSASGGGYEQYF
TRBV24-1	.	TRBJ1-2	.	CATSKGRGYGYTF
TRBV20-1	TRBD2	TRBJ2-2	many	CSAGVAGGPVDTGELFF
TRBV6-1	TRBD1	TRBJ1-2	many	CASSDRANYGYTF
TRBV20-1	TRBD2	TRBJ2-7	many	CSARVKAGASPEQYF
TRBV4-1	.	TRBJ1-1	many	CASSQSPGPNTEAFF
TRBV6-2/TRBV6-3	.	TRBJ1-5	.	CASRTVGEPQHF